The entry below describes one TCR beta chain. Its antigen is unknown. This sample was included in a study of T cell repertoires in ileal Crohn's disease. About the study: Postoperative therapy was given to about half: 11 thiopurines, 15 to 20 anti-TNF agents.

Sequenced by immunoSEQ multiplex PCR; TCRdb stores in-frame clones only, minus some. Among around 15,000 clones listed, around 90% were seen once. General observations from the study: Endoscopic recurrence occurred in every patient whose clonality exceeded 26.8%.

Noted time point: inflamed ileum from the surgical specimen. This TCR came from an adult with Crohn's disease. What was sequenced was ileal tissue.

The DNA of the CDR3 is TGTGCCAGCAGCTTACGACTTGGCACAGATACGCAGTATTTT. Translating it yields CASSLRLGTDTQYF. The chain carries TRBV7-9 and TRBJ2-3; no reliable D call. V lost 2 bases and J 1 base, leaving 7 bases between the germline ends. The germline CDR1 and CDR2 sequences are SEHNR and FQNEAQ (reference sequence). The CDR3 covers 14 residues.